A selection of T cell receptor beta chains follows, all from one sample in a study of T cell repertoires in cytomegalovirus infection. From the reads, TCRdb called clonotypes with MiXCR, one entry per CDR3 protein. This sample has over 150,000 distinct CDR3 sequences, with 17% found just once. The specimen was CD8+ T cells from PBMCs. The receptors were gathered from a human donor in good health (CMV status not recorded). Some clones in this sample may be carry-over from other donors' samples. Both conserved end residues are part of each CDR3. Size values are once, few and many counts, or a class for expanded clones, and some rows have none.

>TRBV2|14|few|TRBJ1-2
CASLGAVPNYGYTF
>TRBV20-1|14|NA|TRBJ2-3
CGAQDTFSTDTQYF
>TRBV12-3/TRBV12-4|15|NA|TRBJ2-7
CASRDDRGPAYEQYF
>TRBV19|15|NA|TRBJ1-1
CASSMPVGRLSEAFF
>TRBV10-2|15|NA|TRBJ1-1
CASSERTAMNTEAFF
>TRBV4-1|17|few|TRBJ2-2
CASSPPPSRGDTGELFF
>TRBV2|14|few|TRBJ1-5
CASSEPDSNQPQHF
>TRBV20-1|15|NA|TRBJ1-2
CSVAPGADTGISYTF
>TRBV7-8|14|few|TRBJ1-2
CASTGRGGKDGYTF
>TRBV4-1|14|few|TRBJ2-7
CASSQETAGDEQYF
>TRBV28|14|few|TRBJ1-5
CASRPGPSHQPQHF
>TRBV6-2/TRBV6-3|17|NA|TRBJ1-5
CASSTGGWGWSNQPQHF